This T cell receptor (beta chain) was recorded in a study of blood T cell repertoires in COVID-19. This clone was observed a few times. The CDR3 is 14 residues long. Original data processing: Amplification of reference gene primers was used by the study to estimate nucleated cell counts. The assay was immunoSEQ multiplex PCR, and TCRdb's table has in-frame clones only and misses some. V, J and clone size derive from that table, while D and trimming were established from the DNA sequence. This sample yields about 24,000 clones, of which more than 75% are seen a single time; roughly 4.8% belongs to the top ten.

The chain employs TRBV21-1 and TRBJ2-5; the table calls TRBD2, which could not be checked here. TRBV21-1 is deemed a pseudogene. This TCR was sampled from a middle-aged man with active COVID-19. The sample taken for sequencing was peripheral blood. CDR3 coding DNA: TGTGCCAGCAGCAAACGGCGGGGACGGGAGACCCAGTACTTC. It is translated as CASSKRRGRETQYF.